The clone carrying this T cell receptor (beta chain) has a handful of counts. Its antigen remains unidentified. These data originate in a study of T cell responses to AZD1222 COVID-19 vaccine. The assay was immunoSEQ multiplex PCR, and TCRdb's table has in-frame clones only and misses some. The sample has over 110,000 clones, roughly 89% seen once. This CDR3 is built from 16 residues. CDR1 and CDR2 (germline): SGHTA, FQGNSA. The V gene end was trimmed by 0 bases and the J gene end by 3 bases; junction bases not matched to a gene: 7. Regarding the study as a whole: Only six or seven AZD1222 recipients were seropositive at baseline. Recipients of two AZD1222 doses showed rising Spike-specific TCR breadth and depth. Donors were chiefly white British, with a greater number of females, and clonal diversity was perhaps underestimated.

Sample: peripheral blood, taken on day 0 of AZD1222 vaccination. This receptor was identified in an adult in good health. This chain links TRBV7-2 with TRBJ2-7; 8 bases align to TRBD2. The DNA of the CDR3 is TGTGCCAGCAGCTTAGCGTTCGGGACTAGTTACTACGAGCAGTACTTC. Residues: CASSLAFGTSYYEQYF.